Sequencing of this TCR beta chain was carried out in a study of PD-1 blockade in classical Hodgkin lymphoma. Study results and limitations: Baseline diversity resembling that of newly diagnosed patients was seen in complete responders. It was CD4+ TCR diversity, not CD8+, that rose significantly by C4D1. It was reported that newly diagnosed patients had less baseline TCR diversity than healthy donors.

This clone was seen only once. Antigen unknown. The CDR3 is made up of 17 amino acids. From germline, CDR1 is MNHEY and CDR2 SMNVEV (reference sequence). The V end lost 4 bases, the J end lost 3 bases, and 22 bases lay between the germline ends. Measured with immunoSEQ multiplex PCR; TCRdb has only the in-frame clones, and not every one. The sample holds 130,000 to 150,000 clones, approximately 72% seen once. Brentuximab vedotin exposure varied among the patients, all of whom had relapsed after autologous stem cell transplantation. The chain links TRBV27 to TRBJ2-7; a possible D gene is TRBD2 (5 bases). This sample comprised peripheral blood mononuclear cells (PBMCs), obtained before the second cycle of nivolumab. The sequence came from a human donor with classical Hodgkin lymphoma. CDR3 region: CASSSLNPGEIYYEQYF. Here the CDR3 DNA reads TGTGCCAGCAGTTCCCTGAACCCCGGGGAAATATACTACGAGCAGTACTTC.